A single sample is the source of the 19 T cell receptor beta chains below, sequenced in a study of blood T cell repertoires in COVID-19 (dated by TCRdb to 2020 to 2021). The library was made by the immunoSEQ multiplex PCR assay. TCRdb took over this immuneACCESS table, retaining in-frame rearrangements with V and J assigned. Such tables are incomplete; in checked studies, under half of the missing clones stem from an unresolved V gene, and the remainder is unexplained. Recorded for this sample are under 400,000 clones; more than 75% of them occurred a single time. The ten most abundant clones make up less than 2.5% of the sample. The material sequenced was PBMCs or T cells enriched from blood (not recorded which). The receptors stem from a man aged 35-49 years in a cohort exposed to, infected with or recovered from COVID-19 (not recorded which).

The J gene is TRBJ2-7, the V gene TRBV5-1, with 8 nucleotides matching TRBD1. V gave up 5 bases and J gave up 3 bases; unmatched junction bases: 7. The germline gives CDR1 SGHRS, CDR2 YFSETQ. CDR3 length equals 14 residues. The CDR3 region is CASRTGTGGYEQYF. CDR3 sequence (DNA): TGCGCCAGCAGGACCGGGACAGGAGGCTACGAGCAGTACTTC.

The genes are TRBV29-1 and TRBJ2-3; D remains ambiguous. Germline lookup yields CDR1 SQVTM and CDR2 ANQGSEA. This CDR3 comprises 12 residues. Trimming cost V 5 bases and J 1 base, with 7 bases left between them. CDR3 coding DNA: TGCAGCGTTCCCCTTGGCACAGATACGCAGTATTTT. This sequence encodes CSVPLGTDTQYF.

The V gene is TRBV2, the J gene TRBJ1-5; 9 bases map to TRBD1. The CDR3 is made up of 15 amino acids. Germline values: CDR1 SNHLY, CDR2 FYNNEI. The junction had 11 bases not matched to a gene; V was cut back by 8 bases and J by 6 bases. CDR3 DNA: TGTGCCAGCGTTATGGACCGGGACAGGGCTCAGCCCCAGCATTTT. Amino acid sequence: CASVMDRDRAQPQHF.

V gene TRBV28 combines with J gene TRBJ1-2; the match to TRBD1 covers 8 bases. Trimming took 5 bases from V and 0 from J; bases not matched to a gene: 5. Germline V gene lookup returns CDR1 MDHEN and CDR2 SYDVKM. The CDR3 runs 15 residues. This CDR3 reads CASSLPGQANYGYTF. The CDR3, as DNA: TGTGCCAGCAGTCTGCCGGGACAGGCTAACTATGGCTACACCTTC.

The J gene is TRBJ2-7, the V gene TRBV21-1; no DNA check was done on the table's D call, TRBD2. TRBV21-1 is a documented pseudogene. CDR3 size: 16 residues. CDR3 region: CASSKVELAGPYEQYF. DNA for the CDR3: TGTGCCAGCAGCAAAGTAGAACTAGCGGGCCCCTACGAGCAGTACTTC.

This clone appeared once. This chain links TRBV19 with TRBJ1-1, with a weak D call TRBD1 (5 bases). Trimming shortened V by 7 bases and J by 3 bases, and 21 bases separated the two germline ends. The CDR3 spans 16 residues. Germline values: CDR1 LNHDA, CDR2 SQIVND (reference sequence). CDR3 residues: CASTPKNRGFYTEAFF. The CDR3 region has the DNA TGTGCCAGTACTCCGAAGAATAGGGGTTTTTACACTGAAGCTTTCTTT.

V gene TRBV7-2 combines with J gene TRBJ2-7; 7 bases are a match to TRBD1. Losses at the gene ends were 2 bases for V and 4 bases for J; bases not matched to a gene: 8. This CDR3 contains 15 residues. Germline assignment: CDR1 SGHTA and CDR2 FQGNSA. As DNA, the CDR3 is TGTGCCAGCAGCTTAACTCCGGGGACAGAGTACGAGCAGTACTTC. This codes for CASSLTPGTEYEQYF.

The V gene is TRBV24-1, the J gene TRBJ2-3; D is unclear. Germline V gene data show CDR1 as KGHDR and CDR2 as SFDVKD. With 3 bases removed from V and 5 bases from J, the gap between germline ends came to 8 bases. The CDR3 runs 13 residues. In nucleotides, the CDR3 is TGTGCCACCAGTGATGGCACGGGAGATACGCAGTATTTT. Translation gives CATSDGTGDTQYF.

In its sample, this clone was seen a few times. The chain carries TRBV3-1 (or the pseudogene TRBV3-2) and TRBJ2-7; 7 nucleotides align to TRBD2. This CDR3 region has 16 residues. Germline values: CDR1 LGHDT, CDR2 YNNKEL (reference sequence). The V and J ends lost 4 bases and 2 bases, in that order; junction bases with no gene match: 11. This chain's CDR3 is CASSPLVLAETYEQYF. The CDR3 DNA follows: TGTGCCAGCAGCCCCCTAGTGCTAGCGGAAACCTACGAGCAGTACTTC.

V is TRBV24-1 and J is TRBJ2-7, with 10 nucleotides matching TRBD1. This CDR3 is 16 amino acids long. Unmatched junction bases numbered 10, after V lost 5 bases and J lost 4 bases. Germline V lookup: CDR1 KGHDR, CDR2 SFDVKD. The CDR3 reads CATSAPTGTGAYEQYF. CDR3 nucleotides: TGTGCCACCAGTGCCCCCACCGGGACAGGGGCTTACGAGCAGTACTTC.

In this sample, this clone turned up a few times. V is TRBV7-9 and J is TRBJ1-5; D gene ambiguous. Trimming stripped 1 base from V and 1 base from J, with 8 bases between. The CDR3 loop spans 15 amino acids. Germline CDR1 SEHNR, CDR2 FQNEAQ (reference sequence). Here the CDR3 reads CASSLGRESNQPQHF. DNA of the CDR3: TGTGCCAGCAGCTTAGGGAGGGAGAGCAATCAGCCCCAGCATTTT.

The V gene is TRBV2, the J gene TRBJ1-1; no clear D gene. V gave up 6 bases and J gave up 4 bases, with 6 bases separating them. In germline, CDR1 is SNHLY, CDR2 FYNNEI. This CDR3 has 11 amino acids. CDR3 in DNA: TGTGCCAGCAGCTGGAGCACTGAAGCTTTCTTT. Translation gives CASSWSTEAFF.

This chain links TRBV7-9 with TRBJ2-7; D is perhaps TRBD2 (6 bases). Trimming removed 1 base at V and 2 bases at J, with 12 bases between. This CDR3 contains 15 residues. Germline lookup yields CDR1 SEHNR and CDR2 FQNEAQ (reference sequence). The CDR3 coding sequence is TGTGCCAGCAGCTTAGGCGGGACCGGTCCCTACGAGCAGTACTTC. Protein sequence: CASSLGGTGPYEQYF.

The chain recombines TRBV4-2 with TRBJ2-7; possibly TRBD1 for D (7 bases). This CDR3 is 16 amino acids long. Trimming removed 0 bases from V and 3 bases from J, with 15 bases in between. Germline-derived CDR1 and CDR2 are LGHNA and YNFKEQ. CDR3 protein: CASSQDTAGGYYEQYF. CDR3 DNA: TGTGCCAGCAGCCAAGATACCGCAGGGGGGTACTACGAGCAGTACTTC.

The rearrangement joins TRBV2 to TRBJ1-1; 7 bases agree with TRBD1. The CDR3 extends over 13 amino acids. V was clipped by 6 bases and J by 6 bases; unmatched bases: 7. Per germline, CDR1 SNHLY and CDR2 FYNNEI. Here the CDR3 reads CASRGDRVSEAFF. CDR3 nucleotide sequence: TGTGCCAGCAGGGGAGACAGGGTATCTGAAGCTTTCTTT.

The chain carries TRBV19 and TRBJ1-1, with TRBD1 matching over 7 bases. The trim removed 3 bases at V and 1 base at J, leaving 5 bases unmatched. The CDR3 is 15 residues long. CDR1 is LNHDA, CDR2 SQIVND, per germline (reference sequence). CDR3 loop: CASSIYGTANTEAFF. The DNA of the CDR3 is TGTGCCAGTAGTATTTATGGGACAGCGAACACTGAAGCTTTCTTT.

V is TRBV13 and J is TRBJ2-7, with D unresolved. There are 13 residues in the CDR3. Germline V gene data show CDR1 as PRHDT and CDR2 as FYEKMQ (reference sequence). Trimming pared 2 bases from V and 6 bases from J, leaving 11 bases between. The CDR3 reads CASSLNPVVEQYF. CDR3 in DNA: TGTGCCAGCAGCTTAAACCCGGTCGTCGAGCAGTACTTC.

This clone was found once. The chain combines TRBV5-1 with TRBJ2-1; the D is unclear. The CDR3 contains 13 residues. Germline-derived CDR1 and CDR2 are SGHRS and YFSETQ. V was cut by 4 bases and J by 4 bases, with 9 bases left in between. For the CDR3, the DNA is TGCGCCAGCAGCACGTCGAGTTACAATGAGCAGTTCTTC. This translates into CASSTSSYNEQFF.

V is TRBV9 and J is TRBJ2-1; TRBD2 matches at 9 bases. J was trimmed by 7 bases and V by 0 bases; bases with no gene match: 5. This CDR3 has 15 residues. CDR1 is SGDLS, CDR2 YYNGEE, per germline. The CDR3 DNA sequence: TGTGCCAGCAGCGTAGGGAATAGCGGGAGTAATGAGCAGTTCTTC. This gives the protein CASSVGNSGSNEQFF.